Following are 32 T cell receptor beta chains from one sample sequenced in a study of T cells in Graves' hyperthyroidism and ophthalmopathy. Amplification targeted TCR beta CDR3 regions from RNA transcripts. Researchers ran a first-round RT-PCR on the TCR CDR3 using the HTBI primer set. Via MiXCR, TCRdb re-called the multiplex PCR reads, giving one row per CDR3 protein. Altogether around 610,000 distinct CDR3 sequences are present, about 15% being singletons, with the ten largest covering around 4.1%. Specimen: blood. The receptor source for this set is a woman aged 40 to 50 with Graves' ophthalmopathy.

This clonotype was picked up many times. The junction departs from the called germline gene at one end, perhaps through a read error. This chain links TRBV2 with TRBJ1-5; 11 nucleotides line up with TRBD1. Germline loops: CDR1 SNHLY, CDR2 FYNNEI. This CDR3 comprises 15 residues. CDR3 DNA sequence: TGTGCCAGCAGGGAAGGGACAGGGGGATATCAGCCCCAGCATTTT. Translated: CASREGTGGYQPQHF.

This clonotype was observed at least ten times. The CDR3 region has the DNA TGTGCCAGCAGTGGGACTAGCGGGGTCCGCTCCTACGAGCAGTACTTC. Translating it yields CASSGTSGVRSYEQYF. The chain carries TRBV12-3 or TRBV12-4 and TRBJ2-7; TRBD2 matches 13 bases. The CDR3 extends over 16 amino acids. V shed 5 bases, J shed 0 bases, and the junction held 4 bases outside the gene matches.

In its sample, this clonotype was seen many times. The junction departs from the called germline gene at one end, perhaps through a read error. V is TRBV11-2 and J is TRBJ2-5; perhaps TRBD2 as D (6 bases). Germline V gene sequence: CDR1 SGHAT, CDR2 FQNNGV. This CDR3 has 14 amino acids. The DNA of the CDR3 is TGTGCCAGCAGCCTAGAGGAGACTAGTGAGACCCAGTACTTC. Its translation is CASSLEETSETQYF. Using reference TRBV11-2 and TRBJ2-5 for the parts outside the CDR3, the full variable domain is EAGVAQSPRYKIIEKRQSVAFWCNPISGHATLYWYQQILGQGPKLLIQFQNNGVVDDSQLPKDRFSAERLKGVDSTLKIQPAKLEDSAVYLCASSLEETSETQYFGPGTRLLVL.

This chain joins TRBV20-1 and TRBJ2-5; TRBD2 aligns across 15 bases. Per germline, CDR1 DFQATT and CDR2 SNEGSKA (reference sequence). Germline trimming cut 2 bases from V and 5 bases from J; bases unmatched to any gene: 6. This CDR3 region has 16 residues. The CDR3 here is CSARPGLAGGWETQYF. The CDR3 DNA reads TGCAGTGCTAGACCTGGACTAGCGGGAGGGTGGGAGACCCAGTACTTC.

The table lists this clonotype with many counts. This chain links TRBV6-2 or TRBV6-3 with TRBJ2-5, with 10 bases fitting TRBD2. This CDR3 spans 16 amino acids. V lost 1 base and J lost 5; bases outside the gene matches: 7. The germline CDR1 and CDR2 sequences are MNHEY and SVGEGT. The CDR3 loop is CASSYLASGRWETQYF. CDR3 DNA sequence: TGTGCCAGCAGTTACTTGGCTAGCGGGAGATGGGAGACCCAGTACTTC.

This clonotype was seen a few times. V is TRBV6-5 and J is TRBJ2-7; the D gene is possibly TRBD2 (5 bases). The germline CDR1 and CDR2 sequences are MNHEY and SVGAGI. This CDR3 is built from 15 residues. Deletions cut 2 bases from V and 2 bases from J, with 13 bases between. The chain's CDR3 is CASSYEGPRAYEQYF. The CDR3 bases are TGTGCCAGCAGTTACGAGGGCCCTCGGGCCTACGAGCAGTACTTC.

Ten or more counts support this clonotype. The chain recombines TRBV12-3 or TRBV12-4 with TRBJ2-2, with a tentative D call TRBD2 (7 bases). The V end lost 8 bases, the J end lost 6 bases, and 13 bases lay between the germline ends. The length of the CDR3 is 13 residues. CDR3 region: CASLGGAAGELFF. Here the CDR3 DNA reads TGTGCCAGCCTAGGGGGGGCTGCCGGGGAGCTGTTTTTT.

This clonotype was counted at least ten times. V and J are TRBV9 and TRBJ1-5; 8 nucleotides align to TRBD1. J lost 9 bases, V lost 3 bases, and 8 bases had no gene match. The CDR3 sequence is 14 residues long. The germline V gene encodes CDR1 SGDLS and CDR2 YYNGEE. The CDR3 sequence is CASSETGDARPQHF. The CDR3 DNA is TGTGCCAGCAGCGAGACAGGGGATGCGCGGCCCCAGCATTTT.

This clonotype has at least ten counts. CDR3 bases: TGCAGTGCTAGAGATCTGGTAGCGGGGTCCTACGAGCAGTACTTC. It yields the protein CSARDLVAGSYEQYF. The V and J genes are TRBV20-1 and TRBJ2-7, with TRBD2 matching over 8 bases. CDR1 and CDR2 from the germline V gene are DFQATT and SNEGSKA (reference sequence). After removal of 0 bases from V and 1 base from J, the junction contained 5 bases not matched to a gene. The CDR3 runs to 15 residues.

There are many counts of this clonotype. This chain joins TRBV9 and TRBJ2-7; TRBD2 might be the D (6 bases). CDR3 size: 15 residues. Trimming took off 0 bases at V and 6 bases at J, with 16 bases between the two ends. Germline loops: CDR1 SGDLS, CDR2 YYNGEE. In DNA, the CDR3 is TGTGCCAGCAGCGTAGCGGGACTCCGTTCGGGCGAGCAGTACTTC. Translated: CASSVAGLRSGEQYF.

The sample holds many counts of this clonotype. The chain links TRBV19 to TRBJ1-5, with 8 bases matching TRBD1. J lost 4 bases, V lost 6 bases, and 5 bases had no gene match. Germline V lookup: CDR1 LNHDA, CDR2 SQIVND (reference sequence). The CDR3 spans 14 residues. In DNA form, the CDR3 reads TGTGCCAGTAGGATACAGGGGGGGAATCAGCCCCAGCATTTT. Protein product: CASRIQGGNQPQHF. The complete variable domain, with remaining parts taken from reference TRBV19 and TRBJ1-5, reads DGGITQSPKYLFRKEGQNVTLSCEQNLNHDAMYWYRQDPGQGLRLIYYSQIVNDFQKGDIAEGYSVSREKKESFPLTVTSAQKNPTAFYLCASRIQGGNQPQHFGDGTRLSIL.

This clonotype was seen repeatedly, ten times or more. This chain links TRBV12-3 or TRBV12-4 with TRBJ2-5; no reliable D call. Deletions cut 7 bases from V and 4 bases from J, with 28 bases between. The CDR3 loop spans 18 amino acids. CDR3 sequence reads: CASKHTGRGVGSRETQYF. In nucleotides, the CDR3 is TGTGCCAGCAAACATACCGGGCGTGGAGTTGGTTCTAGAGAGACCCAGTACTTC.

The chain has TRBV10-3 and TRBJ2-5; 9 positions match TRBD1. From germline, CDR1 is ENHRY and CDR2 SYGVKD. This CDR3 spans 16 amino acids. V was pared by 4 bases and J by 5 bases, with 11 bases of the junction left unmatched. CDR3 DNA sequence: TGTGCCATCAGTGCAAGTACGGGACAGGGAGACGAGACCCAGTACTTC. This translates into CAISASTGQGDETQYF.

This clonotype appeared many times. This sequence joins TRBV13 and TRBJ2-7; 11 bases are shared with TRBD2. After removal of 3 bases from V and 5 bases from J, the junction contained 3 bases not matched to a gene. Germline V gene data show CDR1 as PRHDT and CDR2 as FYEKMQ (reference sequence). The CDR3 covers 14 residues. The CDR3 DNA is TGTGCCAGCAGCTTCGGTAGCGGGAGGGACGAGCAGTACTTC. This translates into CASSFGSGRDEQYF.

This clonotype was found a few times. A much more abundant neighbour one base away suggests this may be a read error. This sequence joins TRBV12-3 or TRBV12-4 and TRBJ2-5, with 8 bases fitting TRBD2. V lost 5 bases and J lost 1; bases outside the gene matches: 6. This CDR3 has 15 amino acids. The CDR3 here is CASSHGGALQETQYF. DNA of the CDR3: TGTGCCAGCAGTCACGGGGGGGCCCTCCAAGAGACCCAGTACTTC.

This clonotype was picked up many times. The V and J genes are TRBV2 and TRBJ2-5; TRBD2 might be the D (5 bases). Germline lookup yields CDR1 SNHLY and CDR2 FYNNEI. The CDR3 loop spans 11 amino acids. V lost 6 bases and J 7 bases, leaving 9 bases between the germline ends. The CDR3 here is CASRSAGTQYF. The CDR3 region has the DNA TGTGCCAGCAGGTCCGCGGGGACCCAGTACTTC.

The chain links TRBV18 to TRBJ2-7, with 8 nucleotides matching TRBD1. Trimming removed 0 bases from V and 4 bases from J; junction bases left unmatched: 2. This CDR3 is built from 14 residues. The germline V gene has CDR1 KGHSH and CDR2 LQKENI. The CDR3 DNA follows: TGTGCCAGCTCACCACCGGACAGGGTATACGAGCAGTACTTC. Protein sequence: CASSPPDRVYEQYF.

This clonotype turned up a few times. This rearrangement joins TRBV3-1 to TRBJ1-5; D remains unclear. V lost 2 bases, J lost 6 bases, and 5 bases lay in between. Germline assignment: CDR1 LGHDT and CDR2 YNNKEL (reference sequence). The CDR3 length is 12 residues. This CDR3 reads CASSQLTQPQHF. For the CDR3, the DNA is TGTGCCAGCAGCCAACTAACTCAGCCCCAGCATTTT.

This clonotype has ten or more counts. CDR3 region: CASSYGDGPGGEAFF. The DNA of the CDR3 is TGTGCCAGCAGTTACGGTGACGGCCCAGGAGGGGAAGCTTTCTTT. The J gene is TRBJ1-1, the V gene TRBV6-5; D remains ambiguous. Germline assignment: CDR1 MNHEY and CDR2 SVGAGI. V gave up 2 bases and J gave up 8 bases, with 18 bases separating them. CDR3 length equals 15 residues.

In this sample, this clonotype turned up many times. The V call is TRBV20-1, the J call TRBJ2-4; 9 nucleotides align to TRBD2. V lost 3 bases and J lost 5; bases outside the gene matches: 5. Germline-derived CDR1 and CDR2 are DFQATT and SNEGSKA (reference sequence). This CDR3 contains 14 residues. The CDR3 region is CSARAGGPQNIQYF. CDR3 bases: TGCAGTGCTAGGGCGGGAGGGCCCCAAAACATTCAGTACTTC.

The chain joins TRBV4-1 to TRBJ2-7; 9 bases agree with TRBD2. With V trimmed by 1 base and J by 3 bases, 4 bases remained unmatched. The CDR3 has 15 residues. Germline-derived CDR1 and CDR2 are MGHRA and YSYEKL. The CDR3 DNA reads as TGCGCCAGCAGCCAAGCGCTAGCGGGATACTACGAGCAGTACTTC. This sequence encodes CASSQALAGYYEQYF.

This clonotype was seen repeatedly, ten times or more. CDR3 DNA sequence: TGTGCCAGCAGTGAAGGTTGGTTTTGGGGGACCGAGCAGTACTTC. Translating it yields CASSEGWFWGTEQYF. The chain links TRBV25-1 to TRBJ2-7; D assignment may be TRBD1 or TRBD2 (5 bases each). The V gene's germline CDR1 is MGHDK and CDR2 SYGVNS. Trimming left V 2 bases short and J 6 bases short, with 17 bases between. The CDR3 covers 15 residues.

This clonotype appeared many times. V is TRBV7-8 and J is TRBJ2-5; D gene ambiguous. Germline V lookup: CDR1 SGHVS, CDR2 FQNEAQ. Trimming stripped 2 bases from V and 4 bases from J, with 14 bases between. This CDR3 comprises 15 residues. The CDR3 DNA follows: TGTGCCAGCAGCTTATCCGAGACGGAACGAGAGACCCAGTACTTC. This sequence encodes CASSLSETERETQYF.

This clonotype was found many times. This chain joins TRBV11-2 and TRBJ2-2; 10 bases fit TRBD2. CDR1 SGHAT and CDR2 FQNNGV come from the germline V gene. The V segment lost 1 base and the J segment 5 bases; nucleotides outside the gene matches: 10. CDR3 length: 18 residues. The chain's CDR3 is CASSLGLSGRAGTGELFF. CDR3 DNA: TGTGCCAGCAGCTTAGGATTAAGCGGGAGGGCCGGGACCGGGGAGCTGTTTTTT.

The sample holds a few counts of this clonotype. The CDR3 loop reads CAWKENNSPLHF. CDR3 DNA: TGTGCCTGGAAGGAAAATAATTCACCCCTCCACTTT. V and J are TRBV30 and TRBJ1-6; D remains ambiguous. The CDR3 sequence is 12 residues long. Looked up from germline, CDR1 is GTSNPN and CDR2 is SVGIG (reference sequence). V was cut by 4 bases and J by 5 bases, with 6 bases left in between.

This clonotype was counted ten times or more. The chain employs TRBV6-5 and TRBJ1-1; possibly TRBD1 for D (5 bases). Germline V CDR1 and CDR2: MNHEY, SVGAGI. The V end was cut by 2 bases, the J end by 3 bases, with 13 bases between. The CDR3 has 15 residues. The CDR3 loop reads CASSYLGPSDTEAFF. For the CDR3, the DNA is TGTGCCAGCAGTTACCTGGGACCCTCTGACACTGAAGCTTTCTTT.

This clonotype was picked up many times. This CDR3 is CAINGYLNTEAFF. Written as DNA, the CDR3 is TGTGCCATCAATGGATACCTGAACACTGAAGCTTTCTTT. The genes are TRBV10-3 and TRBJ1-1; D remains ambiguous. The CDR3 is 13 residues long. CDR1 is ENHRY and CDR2 is SYGVKD in the germline V gene. The V gene lost 7 bases and the J gene lost 0 bases, with 9 bases spanning the gap.

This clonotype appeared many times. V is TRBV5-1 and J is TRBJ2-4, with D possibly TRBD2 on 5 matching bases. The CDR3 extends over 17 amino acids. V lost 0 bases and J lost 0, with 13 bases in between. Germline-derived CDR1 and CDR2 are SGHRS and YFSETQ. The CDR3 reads CASSLVGGRVAKNIQYF. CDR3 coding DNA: TGCGCCAGCAGCTTGGTTGGAGGAAGAGTAGCCAAAAACATTCAGTACTTC.

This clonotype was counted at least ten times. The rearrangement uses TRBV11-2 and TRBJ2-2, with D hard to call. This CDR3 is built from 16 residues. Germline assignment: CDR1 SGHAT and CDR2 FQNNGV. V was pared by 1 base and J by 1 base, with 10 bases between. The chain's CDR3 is CASSLGFRMNTGELFF. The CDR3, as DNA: TGTGCCAGCAGCTTAGGTTTTCGGATGAACACCGGGGAGCTGTTTTTT.

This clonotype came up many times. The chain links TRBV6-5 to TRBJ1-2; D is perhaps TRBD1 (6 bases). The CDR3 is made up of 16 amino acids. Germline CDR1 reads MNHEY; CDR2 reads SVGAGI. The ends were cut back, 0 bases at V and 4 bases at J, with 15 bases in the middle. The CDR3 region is CASSYSGQGQGYGYTF. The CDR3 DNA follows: TGTGCCAGCAGTTACTCGGGTCAGGGACAAGGCTATGGCTACACCTTC.

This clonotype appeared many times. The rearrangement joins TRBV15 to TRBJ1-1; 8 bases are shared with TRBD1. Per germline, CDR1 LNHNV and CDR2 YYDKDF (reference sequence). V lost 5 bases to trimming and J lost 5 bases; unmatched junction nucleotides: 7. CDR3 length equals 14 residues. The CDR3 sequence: CATSGQTGATEAFF. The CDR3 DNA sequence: TGTGCCACCAGCGGCCAGACAGGGGCGACTGAAGCTTTCTTT.

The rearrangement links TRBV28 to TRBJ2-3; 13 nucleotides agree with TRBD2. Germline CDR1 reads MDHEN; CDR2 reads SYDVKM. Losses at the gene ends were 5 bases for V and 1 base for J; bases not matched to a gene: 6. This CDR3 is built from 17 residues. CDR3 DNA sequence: TGTGCCAGCAGTCCAGGACTAGCGGGAGAGGGCACAGATACGCAGTATTTT. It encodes CASSPGLAGEGTDTQYF.